This T cell receptor (beta chain) was sequenced during a study of cytomegalovirus exposure and HLA in healthy donors. The study, taken as a whole, reports: Per published reports, the classifier diagnosed cytomegalovirus status with high specificity and sensitivity. A later examination showed that TCR association rates differed by HLA locus, with DRB1 most and HLA-C fewest.

Germline V CDR1 and CDR2: MNHNS, SASEGT. This CDR3 is built from 15 residues. Losses at the gene ends were 1 base for V and 2 bases for J; bases not matched to a gene: 0. The PCR used 60 Vbeta and 13 Jbeta primers. Libraries were prepared by immunoSEQ multiplex PCR; TCRdb keeps only in-frame clonotypes and omits some of them. The table has 89,000 or so clones, around 75% seen once. To note about this clone: The antigen remains undetermined.

The receptor was isolated from a man younger than 30 in good health and CMV-seropositive. The chain combines TRBV6-1 with TRBJ1-5; TRBD1 agrees at 9 bases. Sequenced input: PBMCs. The CDR3 reads CASSEGQGGNQPQHF. Here the CDR3 DNA reads TGTGCCAGCAGTGAAGGACAGGGGGGCAATCAGCCCCAGCATTTT.